These 16 T cell receptor beta chains were sequenced from one sample in a study of blood T cell repertoires in COVID-19. Some clones are missing from TCRdb's copy, which holds only in-frame ones; the method was immunoSEQ multiplex PCR. The sample holds around 130,000 clones, approximately 85% seen once. Sequences were obtained from peripheral blood. The receptor source for this set is an elderly woman with acute or convalescent COVID-19.

V gene TRBV24-1 combines with J gene TRBJ1-5; TRBD1 might be the D (5 bases). The CDR3 length is 15 residues. V was shortened by 2 bases and J by 1 base, with 8 bases between the two germline ends. The germline V gene has CDR1 KGHDR and CDR2 SFDVKD. CDR3 bases: TGTGCCACCAGTGATTCAGGGATGAGCAATCAGCCCCAGCATTTT. Translation: CATSDSGMSNQPQHF.

V is TRBV9 and J is TRBJ2-1, with a possible D match to TRBD1 (5 bases). The CDR3 runs 13 residues. From germline, CDR1 is SGDLS and CDR2 YYNGEE. V was cut by 0 bases and J by 12 bases, with 13 bases left in between. The DNA of the CDR3 is TGTGCCAGCAGCGTAGGGCAGGGTCCCGCGCAGTTCTTC. It yields the protein CASSVGQGPAQFF.

The CDR3 reads CASSYRMEDEQYF. In DNA form, the CDR3 reads TGTGCCAGCAGTTACCGGATGGAGGACGAGCAGTACTTC. The chain links TRBV6-6 to TRBJ2-7, with D perhaps TRBD2 (5 bases). This CDR3 region has 13 residues. V was shortened by 2 bases and J by 5 bases, with 10 bases between the two germline ends. CDR1 and CDR2 from the germline V gene are MNHNY and SVGAGI (reference sequence).

The J gene is TRBJ2-6, the V gene TRBV5-1; D unresolved. The CDR3 runs 14 residues. Trimming removed 4 bases from V and 0 bases from J, with 5 bases in between. Germline V CDR1 and CDR2: SGHRS, YFSETQ. The CDR3 loop is CASSVNSGANVLTF. In nucleotides, the CDR3 is TGCGCCAGCAGCGTAAACTCTGGGGCCAACGTCCTGACTTTC.

This chain links TRBV5-5 with TRBJ2-7; D remains unclear. V gave up 3 bases and J gave up 2 bases, with 15 bases separating them. The CDR3 covers 15 residues. Germline assignment: CDR1 SGHKS and CDR2 YYEKEE (reference sequence). Here the CDR3 reads CASSSEESVPYEQYF. CDR3 nucleotide sequence: TGTGCCAGCAGCTCCGAAGAGTCGGTTCCCTACGAGCAGTACTTC.

The chain carries TRBV3-1 (or the pseudogene TRBV3-2) and TRBJ2-3, with unresolved D. CDR1 is LGHDT and CDR2 is YNNKEL in the germline V gene (reference sequence). The V end was cut by 5 bases, the J end by 0 bases, with 9 bases between. The CDR3 loop spans 14 amino acids. This CDR3 is CASSKSTSTDTQYF. The CDR3, as DNA: TGTGCCAGCAGCAAATCGACTAGCACAGATACGCAGTATTTT.

V gene TRBV6-2 or TRBV6-3 combines with J gene TRBJ2-7; 7 nucleotides line up with TRBD2. CDR1 MNHEY and CDR2 SVGEGT come from the germline V gene. This CDR3 has 15 residues. After removal of 0 bases from V and 5 bases from J, the junction contained 7 bases not matched to a gene. CDR3 loop: CASSYSRGLLHEQYF. The CDR3, as DNA: TGTGCCAGCAGTTACTCTAGGGGACTACTTCACGAGCAGTACTTC.

The sample holds one count of this clone. The rearrangement links TRBV5-1 to TRBJ2-7, with D perhaps TRBD1 (6 bases). CDR3 length equals 15 residues. The V and J ends lost 0 bases and 0 bases respectively, with 10 bases between them. Germline V gene sequence: CDR1 SGHRS, CDR2 YFSETQ. The CDR3 spells CASSLAGTLSYEQYF. DNA of the CDR3: TGCGCCAGCAGCTTGGCCGGGACACTCTCCTACGAGCAGTACTTC.

This rearrangement joins TRBV28 to TRBJ1-5; D call uncertain. Germline assignment: CDR1 MDHEN and CDR2 SYDVKM. V gave up 2 bases and J gave up 1 base, with 9 bases separating them. The length of the CDR3 is 15 residues. CDR3 protein: CASSLGGPSNQPQHF. For the CDR3, the DNA is TGTGCCAGCAGTTTAGGAGGGCCGAGCAATCAGCCCCAGCATTTT.

The chain links TRBV6-5 to TRBJ2-1; weak D call: TRBD2 (5 bases). The V gene's germline CDR1 is MNHEY and CDR2 SVGAGI. The V gene lost 7 bases and the J gene lost 7 bases, with 11 bases spanning the gap. The CDR3 is 12 amino acids. The CDR3 sequence is CASTGWRNEQFF. Written as DNA, the CDR3 is TGTGCCAGCACAGGTTGGAGGAATGAGCAGTTCTTC.

In its sample, this clone was seen a few times. The chain employs TRBV19 and TRBJ2-7, with 7 nucleotides matching TRBD1. J gave up 5 bases and V 5 bases, and 9 bases lay outside the gene matches. CDR1 is LNHDA, CDR2 SQIVND, per germline (reference sequence). The CDR3 has 14 residues. The CDR3 is CASSGTGAWDEQYF. The CDR3 DNA reads as TGTGCCAGTAGTGGAACAGGGGCGTGGGACGAGCAGTACTTC.

This rearrangement joins TRBV6-1 to TRBJ2-4; D is unclear. The V end lost 1 base, the J end lost 10 bases, and 17 bases lay between the germline ends. Per germline, CDR1 MNHNS and CDR2 SASEGT. The CDR3 is 15 residues long. Here the CDR3 reads CASSEGGFLDGIQYF. The DNA of the CDR3 is TGTGCCAGCAGTGAAGGCGGATTCCTAGATGGTATTCAGTACTTC.

The chain links TRBV7-9 to TRBJ1-4; no reliable D call. The V and J ends lost 11 bases and 6 bases respectively, with 13 bases between them. CDR3 length equals 12 residues. Per germline, CDR1 SEHNR and CDR2 FQNEAQ (reference sequence). CDR3 in DNA: TGTGCCCTCGAATACATCGATGAAAAACTGTTTTTT. It codes for CALEYIDEKLFF.

The V and J genes are TRBV9 and TRBJ2-3, with D possibly being TRBD2 (7 bases). CDR1 SGDLS and CDR2 YYNGEE come from the germline V gene. Trimming left V 4 bases short and J 5 bases short, with 17 bases between. The CDR3 covers 15 residues. CDR3 region: CASSPSGGAGDTQYF. The CDR3 DNA reads as TGTGCCAGCAGCCCTAGTGGGGGGGCCGGAGATACGCAGTATTTT.

The chain combines TRBV19 with TRBJ1-4; 10 bases fit TRBD1. The CDR3 has 17 amino acids. V trimming: 7 bases; J trimming: 7 bases; junction bases outside the gene matches: 15. Germline lookup yields CDR1 LNHDA and CDR2 SQIVND (reference sequence). In DNA form, the CDR3 reads TGTGCCAGTAATCCTGTGGGACAGGGGAATAGTGGTGAAAAACTGTTTTTT. This gives the protein CASNPVGQGNSGEKLFF.

The chain couples TRBV7-8 to TRBJ2-2; a possible D gene is TRBD1 (5 bases). The V and J ends lost 5 bases and 4 bases respectively, with 14 bases between them. The CDR3 contains 15 residues. CDR1 and CDR2 from the germline V gene are SGHVS and FQNEAQ. The CDR3 nucleotides are TGTGCCAGCAGCAAGGGGCGTTTAAGCACCGGGGAGCTGTTTTTT. Translated, it gives CASSKGRLSTGELFF.